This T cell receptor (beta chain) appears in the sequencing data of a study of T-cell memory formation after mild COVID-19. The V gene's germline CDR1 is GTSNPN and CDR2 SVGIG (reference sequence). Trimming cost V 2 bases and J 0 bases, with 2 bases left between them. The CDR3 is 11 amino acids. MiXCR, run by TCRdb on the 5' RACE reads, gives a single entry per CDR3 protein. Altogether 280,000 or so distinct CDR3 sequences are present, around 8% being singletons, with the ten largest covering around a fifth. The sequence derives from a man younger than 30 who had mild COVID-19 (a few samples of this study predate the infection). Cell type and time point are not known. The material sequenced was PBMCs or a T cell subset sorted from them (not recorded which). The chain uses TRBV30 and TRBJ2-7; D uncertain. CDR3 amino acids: CAWSSSYEQYF. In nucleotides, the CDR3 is TGTGCCTGGAGTAGCTCCTACGAGCAGTACTTC.